This TCR beta chain is drawn from a study of T cells in narcolepsy (dated by TCRdb to 2016 to 2018). Background on the whole study: Healthy control donors were enrolled in the study alongside patients who had narcolepsy type 1 or type 2 (NT1, NT2). Autoreactive T cells targeting hypocretin neuron self-antigens (hypocretin, TRIB2) were sought in narcolepsy patients, and TCR Vbeta sequencing was used to track clonotypes in blood and CSF.

For TCR Vbeta sequencing, memory CD4+ T cells were sorted ex vivo from the peripheral blood of both healthy controls and narcolepsy patients. Library generation was performed with the immunoSEQ multiplex PCR assay. The table was pulled from immuneACCESS by TCRdb, which kept in-frame rearrangements only. Such tables lose some clones; where checked, under half of the loss comes from unresolved V genes, and the rest has no known cause. The sample table records about 34,000 clones; around 83% of these occur just once. The leading ten clones occupy around 2.5% of the sample. Trimming takes 4 bases off V and 2 bases off J; junction bases not matched to a gene: 3. The CDR3 contains 13 residues, cysteine and phenylalanine counted. The read is trimmed to its CDR3 DNA, 39 bases read in frame from base 1. For CDR1 and CDR2, the germline V gene lists SQVTM and ANQGSEA. In the case of this clone: What antigen it recognizes has not been identified. No much larger clone is present one base from it, and per-base qualities are unavailable.

Overall study outcomes, separate from this receptor: HCRT-specific and TRIB2-specific autoreactive clonotypes were highlighted in plots that compared CD4+ T cell clonotypes in CSF versus blood from the same patient. Autoreactive clonotypes were reported to be detected serially in the blood of the same patients and of different patients, but not in the blood of healthy controls. Patients and controls had similar numbers of sequenced blood memory CD4+ clonotypes, with averages of about 39,494 in patients and some 35,000 in controls. Certain blood memory CD4+ repertoires from patients and controls had no sequences that matched autoreactive T cell clones.

This receptor was obtained from a human donor with narcolepsy. Material: CD45RA- memory CD4+ T cells from PBMCs. Explained via the paper, the cell subset or site label denotes: memory T cells sorted ex vivo from peripheral blood. In this chain, TRBV29-1 is recombined with TRBJ2-7, and 9 junctional nucleotides match TRBD2. The CDR3 sequence is CSVASGTTYEQYF. The bases are TGCAGCGTTGCTAGCGGGACCACCTACGAGCAGTACTTC.